The rows below give T cell receptor beta chains drawn from one sample of a study of CD8 T cells in ankylosing spondylitis. TCRdb re-derived calls from the 5' RACE reads in MiXCR, one entry per CDR3 protein. The sample contains some 700,000 distinct CDR3 sequences, around 20% of which appear only once. What was sequenced was blood, either unsorted or a sorted T cell fraction (not recorded which). Receptors originate from a male donor with ankylosing spondylitis. CDR3s include the opening cysteine and the closing phenylalanine or tryptophan. The D gene is left open where the match is weak. Expanded clones get a size class; other rows say once, few or many, or leave the size out.

v_gene,abundance,j_gene,d_gene,len,CDR3aa,CDR3nt
TRBV5-1,-,TRBJ2-1,TRBD2,13,CASSLEGGTSQFF,TGCGCCAGCAGCTTGGAAGGAGGGACTAGCCAGTTCTTC
TRBV9,-,TRBJ2-3,TRBD2,15,CASSTFSGGTDTQYF,TGTGCCAGCAGCACCTTTAGCGGGGGCACAGATACGCAGTATTTT
TRBV12-3/TRBV12-4,few,TRBJ2-5,TRBD1,14,CASSRSQGSETQYF,TGTGCCAGCAGCCGGTCACAGGGGTCAGAGACCCAGTACTTC
TRBV29-1,-,TRBJ2-3,-,14,CSVPRGGLVDTQYF,TGCAGCGTCCCCCGCGGAGGGCTGGTAGATACGCAGTATTTT
TRBV27,-,TRBJ2-1,-,13,CASSLVIGNEQFF,TGTGCCAGCAGTTTAGTAATCGGCAATGAGCAGTTCTTC
TRBV14,many,TRBJ1-1,-,14,CASSQARGNTEAFF,TGTGCCAGCAGCCAAGCCAGGGGGAACACTGAAGCTTTCTTT
TRBV7-2,-,TRBJ2-1,-,13,CASSLDWRVAKFF,TGTGCCAGCAGCTTAGATTGGAGGGTAGCGAAGTTCTTC
TRBV12-3/TRBV12-4,few,TRBJ2-4,-,17,CASSLALMTVAKNIQYF,TGTGCCAGCAGTTTAGCGCTGATGACCGTCGCCAAAAACATTCAGTACTTC
TRBV3-1,-,TRBJ1-1,-,15,CASRSQGNIDTEAFF,TGTGCCAGCAGATCGCAGGGAAATATAGACACTGAAGCTTTCTTT
TRBV20-1,-,TRBJ1-4,-,14,CSARAGVVNEKLFF,TGCAGTGCTAGAGCGGGGGTAGTTAATGAAAAACTGTTTTTT
TRBV5-1,-,TRBJ1-5,-,13,CASSFQVGQPQHF,TGCGCCAGCAGCTTTCAGGTGGGACAGCCCCAGCATTTT
TRBV29-1,many,TRBJ2-5,-,13,CSVRPRVQETQYF,TGCAGCGTTCGACCCAGGGTTCAAGAGACCCAGTACTTC
TRBV18,few,TRBJ1-1,-,19,CASSPLGGSARAMNTEAFF,TGTGCCAGCTCACCTTTAGGCGGCTCGGCAAGAGCGATGAACACTGAAGCTTTCTTT
TRBV30,-,TRBJ1-2,TRBD1,12,CAWTGGSEGYTF,TGTGCCTGGACAGGGGGCTCGGAAGGCTACACCTTC
TRBV20-1,once,TRBJ1-1,-,16,CSALRTAKNMNTEAFF,TGCAGTGCCCTAAGGACAGCTAAAAACATGAACACTGAAGCTTTCTTT
TRBV4-1,-,TRBJ1-4,TRBD1,17,CASSLTFRDRGHEKLFF,TGCGCCAGCAGCCTTACATTCCGGGACAGGGGGCATGAAAAACTGTTTTTT
TRBV7-6,-,TRBJ2-1,-,16,CASSSLAVASGNEQFF,TGTGCCAGCAGCTCACTGGCCGTCGCGTCGGGTAATGAGCAGTTCTTC
TRBV24-1,few,TRBJ1-1,-,17,CATSDSGGLPANTEAFF,TGTGCCACCAGTGATTCTGGGGGACTACCGGCAAACACTGAAGCTTTCTTT
TRBV12-3/TRBV12-4,few,TRBJ2-7,-,16,CASSPAIGQGNYEQYF,TGTGCCAGCAGCCCCGCCATTGGGCAGGGGAACTACGAGCAGTACTTC
TRBV7-9,-,TRBJ1-6,-,17,CASSPFGPSSYNSPLHF,TGTGCCAGCAGCCCCTTCGGGCCCAGCTCCTATAATTCACCCCTCCACTTT
TRBV3-1,-,TRBJ2-1,TRBD2,18,CASCPRGLAGSAYNEQFF,TGTGCCAGCTGTCCCCGGGGACTAGCGGGATCCGCCTACAATGAGCAGTTCTTC
TRBV4-1,few,TRBJ2-1,TRBD2,13,CASSQDPAGVNFF,TGCGCCAGCAGCCAAGACCCAGCGGGAGTAAACTTCTTC
TRBV5-1,few,TRBJ2-7,-,16,CASSLAGTESSYEQYF,TGCGCCAGCAGCTTGGCCGGAACAGAGAGCTCCTACGAGCAGTACTTC
TRBV20-1,-,TRBJ1-1,-,14,CSGRVGQRGTEAFF,TGCAGTGGGAGGGTGGGGCAAAGAGGCACTGAAGCTTTCTTT
TRBV12-3/TRBV12-4,many,TRBJ2-3,TRBD2,15,CASSLGLASTDTQYF,TGTGCCAGCAGCCTAGGACTAGCTAGCACAGATACGCAGTATTTT
TRBV29-1,few,TRBJ1-1,-,15,CSVVGTQAVNTEAFF,TGCAGCGTCGTCGGGACACAGGCCGTGAACACTGAAGCTTTCTTT
TRBV4-2,-,TRBJ2-7,TRBD2,14,CASSHPSGAYEQYF,TGTGCCAGCAGCCACCCTAGCGGAGCCTACGAGCAGTACTTC
TRBV20-1,-,TRBJ2-7,-,15,CSASGGQAGTYEQYF,TGCAGTGCTAGTGGGGGTCAGGCGGGGACCTACGAGCAGTACTTC
TRBV27,-,TRBJ2-7,-,16,CASSLGRSLGRYEQYF,TGTGCCAGCAGTTTGGGCAGGTCGCTTGGGCGATACGAGCAGTACTTC
TRBV6-1,-,TRBJ1-5,-,15,CASSENTGGNQPQHF,TGTGCCAGCAGTGAAAACACTGGAGGCAATCAGCCCCAGCATTTT
TRBV10-3,few,TRBJ2-7,-,12,CAIGAVSYEQYF,TGTGCCATCGGAGCGGTCTCCTACGAGCAGTACTTC
TRBV6-1,few,TRBJ1-5,TRBD1,11,CASAWGQDSHF,TGTGCCTCAGCATGGGGACAGGACTCGCATTTT
TRBV20-1,few,TRBJ1-1,-,13,CSARGGDGTEAFF,TGCAGTGCTAGGGGAGGGGATGGGACTGAAGCTTTCTTT
TRBV7-3,few,TRBJ1-2,-,15,CASSLSAGKDYGYTF,TGTGCCAGCAGCTTATCTGCAGGCAAAGACTATGGCTACACCTTC
TRBV6-2/TRBV6-3,-,TRBJ2-5,TRBD2,16,CASNPALTSGKETQYF,TGTGCCAGCAACCCAGCCCTCACTAGCGGAAAAGAGACCCAGTACTTC
TRBV15,few,TRBJ2-3,TRBD2,17,CATSSKSGGITRGAQYF,TGTGCCACCAGCAGCAAGAGCGGGGGGATCACCCGGGGTGCGCAGTATTTT
TRBV24-1,few,TRBJ2-2,-,13,CATSESGAGELFF,TGTGCCACCAGTGAGTCGGGTGCCGGGGAGCTGTTTTTT
TRBV7-8,-,TRBJ2-2,-,15,CASSLNRVWTGELFF,TGTGCCAGCAGCTTGAACAGGGTGTGGACCGGGGAGCTGTTTTTT
TRBV20-1,few,TRBJ1-5,-,13,CSARGSGQWAQHF,TGCAGTGCTAGAGGCAGTGGGCAATGGGCCCAGCATTTT
TRBV25-1,few,TRBJ2-7,-,15,CASRPQSPPSGEQYF,TGTGCCAGCAGACCACAGTCTCCCCCATCGGGCGAGCAGTACTTC
TRBV27,few,TRBJ2-2,-,18,CASSQRSYSVMNTGELFF,TGTGCCAGCAGCCAAAGGTCATATTCAGTGATGAACACCGGGGAGCTGTTTTTT
TRBV15,-,TRBJ1-3,-,15,CATSRGGRLEDTIYF,TGTGCCACCAGCAGGGGAGGGAGGCTTGAAGACACCATATATTTT
TRBV19,-,TRBJ1-3,-,18,CASSRHGSLPGDGNTIYF,TGTGCCAGTAGTAGACACGGCTCACTCCCTGGAGATGGAAACACCATATATTTT
TRBV7-9,few,TRBJ2-1,-,11,CASSLGQEQFF,TGTGCCAGCAGCTTAGGACAAGAGCAGTTCTTC
TRBV6-5,-,TRBJ1-1,-,11,CASSRDGEAFF,TGTGCCAGCAGTCGGGACGGTGAAGCTTTCTTT
TRBV5-1,many,TRBJ1-5,-,13,CASSLGKDQPQHF,TGCGCCAGCAGCTTGGGGAAAGATCAGCCCCAGCATTTT
TRBV7-3,many,TRBJ2-2,-,14,CASSLGSGTGELFF,TGTGCCAGCAGCTTAGGGTCCGGGACCGGGGAGCTGTTTTTT
TRBV29-1,-,TRBJ1-2,-,13,CSVVGAGDYGYTF,TGCAGCGTTGTAGGCGCGGGCGACTATGGCTACACCTTC
TRBV5-6,few,TRBJ2-5,TRBD1,16,CASSLAWGQAQETQYF,TGTGCCAGCAGCTTGGCGTGGGGACAGGCCCAAGAGACCCAGTACTTC